The 18 T cell receptor beta chains below come from one sample, sequenced in a study of cytomegalovirus exposure and HLA in healthy donors. The primer mix had 60 Vbeta and 13 Jbeta primers. TCRdb keeps only in-frame clones here, not all; method: immunoSEQ multiplex PCR. The data show about 190,000 clones, roughly 73% seen once. The sample consisted of PBMCs. The receptor set was obtained from a woman aged 25-40 years in good health and CMV-seropositive.

CDR3 residues: CASSLGLRGKLFF. The CDR3 bases are TGTGCCAGCAGCCTCGGTCTCCGAGGAAAACTGTTTTTT. This sequence joins TRBV7-2 and TRBJ1-4; the D is unclear. The CDR3 has 13 amino acids. The V gene lost 5 bases and the J gene lost 10 bases, with 14 bases spanning the gap. The germline V gene has CDR1 SGHTA and CDR2 FQGNSA.

The rearrangement uses TRBV9 and TRBJ1-5, with 7 bases that match TRBD1. V shed 7 bases, J shed 2 bases, and the junction held 9 bases outside the gene matches. In germline, CDR1 is SGDLS, CDR2 YYNGEE. The CDR3 loop spans 15 amino acids. The CDR3 here is CASSVTGVGNQPQHF. The CDR3 DNA reads as TGTGCCAGCTCAGTAACAGGGGTGGGCAATCAGCCCCAGCATTTT.

The chain is built from TRBV4-3 and TRBJ2-7; a weak D match, TRBD2 (6 bases). The V gene's germline CDR1 is LGHNA and CDR2 YSLEER. The CDR3 is made up of 16 amino acids. V was clipped by 4 bases and J by 4 bases, with 20 bases between them. CDR3 protein: CASSLQATRRGYEQYF. The CDR3 DNA is TGCGCCAGCAGCCTCCAAGCAACTAGGAGGGGTTACGAGCAGTACTTC.

The chain carries TRBV29-1 and TRBJ2-1; a weak D match, TRBD2 (7 bases). Germline lookup yields CDR1 SQVTM and CDR2 ANQGSEA. V was shortened by 3 bases and J by 7 bases, with 16 bases between the two germline ends. The CDR3 sequence is 14 residues long. CDR3 amino acids: CSVDIEGGGNEQFF. The CDR3 DNA reads as TGCAGCGTTGATATTGAGGGAGGGGGTAATGAGCAGTTCTTC.

This clone showed up just a few times. The chain couples TRBV2 to TRBJ1-5; TRBD1 agrees at 9 bases. Germline lookup yields CDR1 SNHLY and CDR2 FYNNEI. The V and J ends lost 6 bases and 7 bases, in that order; junction bases with no gene match: 7. The CDR3 is 14 amino acids. CDR3 in amino acids: CASRGTGYWQPQHF. The CDR3 region has the DNA TGTGCCAGCAGGGGGACAGGGTATTGGCAGCCCCAGCATTTT.

The chain recombines TRBV9 with TRBJ2-4, with TRBD2 matching over 11 bases. The CDR3 covers 15 residues. Germline-derived CDR1 and CDR2 are SGDLS and YYNGEE. The J segment lost 7 bases and the V segment lost 2 bases, leaving 5 bases of the junction unmatched. Written as DNA, the CDR3 is TGTGCCAGCAGCGTTTCCGGGACTAGCGGTAACATTCAGTACTTC. Protein sequence: CASSVSGTSGNIQYF.

The J gene is TRBJ1-1, the V gene TRBV27; D is unclear. The CDR3 runs to 14 residues. Trimming shortened V by 3 bases and J by 1 base, and 9 bases separated the two germline ends. CDR1 MNHEY and CDR2 SMNVEV come from the germline V gene (reference sequence). CDR3 DNA: TGTGCCAGCAGTTTCTCACAGACGAACACTGAAGCTTTCTTT. Amino acid sequence: CASSFSQTNTEAFF.

This clone was counted once. The chain carries TRBV20-1 and TRBJ2-5; the D is unclear. The germline CDR1 and CDR2 sequences are DFQATT and SNEGSKA (reference sequence). CDR3 length equals 11 residues. V was shortened by 5 bases and J by 5 bases, with 9 bases between the two germline ends. This chain's CDR3 is CSASDRETQYF. DNA of the CDR3: TGCAGTGCTTCTGATCGGGAGACCCAGTACTTC.

Only a few counts were recorded for this clone. The chain combines TRBV5-1 with TRBJ2-5; D is unclear. Per germline, CDR1 SGHRS and CDR2 YFSETQ. The CDR3 has 14 residues. V gave up 4 bases and J gave up 1 base, with 11 bases separating them. The chain's CDR3 is CASSPGHIQETQYF. In DNA, the CDR3 is TGCGCCAGCAGCCCAGGCCATATCCAAGAGACCCAGTACTTC.

The chain recombines TRBV9 with TRBJ2-5; D is unresolved. Trimming cost V 3 bases and J 5 bases, with 23 bases left between them. The CDR3 contains 17 residues. Germline CDR1 is SGDLS and CDR2 is YYNGEE. This CDR3 reads CASSAPLLTAETETQYF. The DNA for the CDR3 is TGTGCCAGCAGCGCGCCCCTGTTAACGGCGGAGACGGAGACCCAGTACTTC.

The V gene is TRBV2, the J gene TRBJ2-6, with D possibly being TRBD2 (6 bases). Trimming removed 8 bases from V and 0 bases from J, with 17 bases in between. The CDR3 extends over 17 amino acids. Germline V gene lookup returns CDR1 SNHLY and CDR2 FYNNEI. CDR3 residues: CASSYRREVSGANVLTF. DNA of the CDR3: TGTGCCAGCTCCTACAGGAGGGAGGTCTCTGGGGCCAACGTCCTGACTTTC.

The chain employs TRBV7-9 and TRBJ1-1, with 8 bases fitting TRBD1. Germline trimming cut 4 bases from V and 7 bases from J; bases unmatched to any gene: 5. The V gene's germline CDR1 is SEHNR and CDR2 FQNEAQ (reference sequence). The CDR3 is 13 residues long. The CDR3 coding sequence is TGTGCCAGCAGCTCCAGGGGGCGCGATGAAGCTTTCTTT. It specifies CASSSRGRDEAFF.

This clone was seen ten or more times. The chain links TRBV5-6 to TRBJ1-5; D gene ambiguous. Germline V lookup: CDR1 SGHDT, CDR2 YYEEEE. Trimming shortened V by 6 bases and J by 3 bases, and 13 bases separated the two germline ends. The CDR3 spans 14 residues. The CDR3 coding sequence is TGTGCCAGCAACTATCACGGATACAATCAGCCCCAGCATTTT. Translating it yields CASNYHGYNQPQHF. Filled out from reference TRBV5-6 and TRBJ1-5, the complete variable domain reads DAGVTQSPTHLIKTRGQQVTLRCSPKSGHDTVSWYQQALGQGPQFIFQYYEEEERQRGNFPDRFSGHQFPNYSSELNVNALLLGDSALYLCASNYHGYNQPQHFGDGTRLSIL.

This clone was seen a few times. The rearrangement links TRBV5-1 to TRBJ1-3; TRBD1 is a possible D gene (5 bases). The CDR3 is 15 amino acids. V was shortened by 1 base and J by 3 bases, with 11 bases between the two germline ends. The germline V gene has CDR1 SGHRS and CDR2 YFSETQ. The CDR3 spells CASSLLQGGGNTIYF. CDR3 coding DNA: TGCGCCAGCAGCTTGCTCCAGGGCGGTGGAAACACCATATATTTT.

The V call is TRBV19, the J call TRBJ1-5; D possibly corresponds to TRBD1 (5 bases). The CDR3 length is 15 residues. V lost 7 bases and J lost 5, with 18 bases in between. Germline V gene data show CDR1 as LNHDA and CDR2 as SQIVND (reference sequence). The CDR3 loop reads CASTRRGKRDQPQHF. The CDR3 nucleotides are TGTGCCAGTACCAGGAGGGGCAAGAGGGATCAGCCCCAGCATTTT.

The V and J genes are TRBV5-1 and TRBJ2-3; 7 nucleotides align to TRBD2. This CDR3 has 14 residues. J gave up 2 bases and V 5 bases, and 5 bases lay outside the gene matches. Germline values: CDR1 SGHRS, CDR2 YFSETQ. The CDR3 spells CASRETSHTDTQYF. CDR3 in DNA: TGCGCCAGCAGGGAGACTAGCCACACAGATACGCAGTATTTT.

The chain uses TRBV19 and TRBJ1-2, with 11 bases lining up with TRBD1. Germline V lookup: CDR1 LNHDA, CDR2 SQIVND (reference sequence). V shed 3 bases, J shed 8 bases, and the junction held 2 bases outside the gene matches. This CDR3 contains 13 residues. The CDR3 loop reads CASSMDRGRGYTF. The CDR3 nucleotides are TGTGCCAGTAGTATGGACAGGGGGCGAGGCTACACCTTC.

This clone is a singleton in its sample. The J gene is TRBJ2-1, the V gene TRBV4-3; 9 bases align to TRBD2. J lost 6 bases, V lost 1 base, and 4 bases had no gene match. The CDR3 loop spans 15 amino acids. Germline V gene sequence: CDR1 LGHNA, CDR2 YSLEER. DNA for the CDR3: TGCGCCAGCAGCCAAGGGGTAGCGGGAGTCAATGAGCAGTTCTTC. It encodes CASSQGVAGVNEQFF.